This TCR beta chain was captured in a study of OX40 agonist ivuxolimab in advanced cancers. The table came from immunoSEQ multiplex PCR; TCRdb's copy has only in-frame clones and leaves some out. The repertoire consists of tens of thousands of clones, with roughly 82% occurring once and the leading ten covering 11%. With 8 bases removed from V and 0 bases from J, the gap between germline ends came to 23 bases. Germline-derived CDR1 and CDR2 are ENHRY and SYGVKD. CDR3 length equals 18 residues. The rearrangement uses TRBV10-3 and TRBJ1-3; D is perhaps TRBD1 (5 bases). Sequenced here: CD4+ or CD8+ T cells sorted from blood, sampled in a trial of the OX40 agonist ivuxolimab. This receptor was identified in an adult with an advanced solid tumor such as melanoma, head and neck, liver or kidney cancer. In DNA, the CDR3 is TGTGCCATCTCCCCCCGTGGGGGGGGGATAAACTCTGGAAACACCATATATTTT. Translating it yields CAISPRGGGINSGNTIYF.